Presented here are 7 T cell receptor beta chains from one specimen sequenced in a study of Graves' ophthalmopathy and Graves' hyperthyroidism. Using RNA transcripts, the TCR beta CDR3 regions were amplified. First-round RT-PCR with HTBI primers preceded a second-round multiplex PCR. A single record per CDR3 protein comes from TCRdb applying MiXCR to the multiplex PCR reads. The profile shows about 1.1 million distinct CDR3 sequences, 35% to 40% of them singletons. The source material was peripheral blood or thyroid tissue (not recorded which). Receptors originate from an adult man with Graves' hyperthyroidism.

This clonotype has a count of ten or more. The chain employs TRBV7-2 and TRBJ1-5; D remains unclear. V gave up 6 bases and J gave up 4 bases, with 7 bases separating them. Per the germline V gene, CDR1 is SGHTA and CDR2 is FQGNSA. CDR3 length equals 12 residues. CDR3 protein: CASRDQNQPQHF. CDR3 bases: TGTGCCAGCAGGGACCAAAATCAGCCCCAGCATTTT.

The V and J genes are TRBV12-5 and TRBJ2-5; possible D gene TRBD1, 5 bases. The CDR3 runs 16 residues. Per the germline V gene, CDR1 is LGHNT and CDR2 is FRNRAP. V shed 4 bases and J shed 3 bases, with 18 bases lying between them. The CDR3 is CASGSRNLDREETQYF. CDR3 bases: TGTGCTAGTGGTTCTAGAAACCTCGACAGAGAAGAGACCCAGTACTTC.

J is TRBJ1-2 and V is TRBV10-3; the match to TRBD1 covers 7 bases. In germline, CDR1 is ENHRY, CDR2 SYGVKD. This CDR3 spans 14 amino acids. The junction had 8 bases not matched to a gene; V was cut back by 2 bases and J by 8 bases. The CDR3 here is CAISERKGAGGYTF. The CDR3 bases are TGTGCCATCAGTGAGCGGAAGGGGGCCGGGGGCTACACCTTC.

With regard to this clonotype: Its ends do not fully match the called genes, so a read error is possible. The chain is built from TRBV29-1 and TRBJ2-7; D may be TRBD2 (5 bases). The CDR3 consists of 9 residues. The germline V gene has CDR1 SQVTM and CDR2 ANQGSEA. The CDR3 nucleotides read TGCAGCTTTGAAGCGGAACAGTACTTC. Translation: CSFEAEQYF.

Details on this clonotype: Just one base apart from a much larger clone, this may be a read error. The chain's CDR3 is CASRIVARYEKLFF. CDR3 in DNA: TGTGCCAGCAGGATCGTGGCCAGATACGAAAAACTGTTTTTT. V is TRBV6-1 and J is TRBJ1-4; D unclear. V was cut by 6 bases and J by 8 bases, with 16 bases left in between. CDR1 and CDR2 (germline): MNHNS, SASEGT. CDR3 length: 14 residues.

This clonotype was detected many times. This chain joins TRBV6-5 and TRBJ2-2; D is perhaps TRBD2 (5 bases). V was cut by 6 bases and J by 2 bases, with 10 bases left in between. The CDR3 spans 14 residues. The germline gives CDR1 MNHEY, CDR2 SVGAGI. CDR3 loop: CASRAGANTGELFF. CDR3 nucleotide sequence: TGTGCCAGCAGGGCGGGTGCCAACACCGGGGAGCTGTTTTTT.

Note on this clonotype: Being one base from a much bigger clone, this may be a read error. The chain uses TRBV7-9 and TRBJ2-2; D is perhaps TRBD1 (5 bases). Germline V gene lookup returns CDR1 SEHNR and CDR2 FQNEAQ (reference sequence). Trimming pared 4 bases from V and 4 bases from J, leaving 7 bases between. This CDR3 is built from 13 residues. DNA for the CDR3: TGTGCCAGCAGCTGGGGCACCACCGGGGAGCTGTTTTTT. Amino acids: CASSWGTTGELFF.